These 12 T cell receptor beta chains were all obtained from the same sample, sequenced in a study of tumor-infiltrating lymphocytes in primary liver carcinoma. Priming with a constant-region primer yielded TCR beta cDNA from around 540 ng total RNA. Slightly modified ARM-PCR served as the procedure for the TCR beta libraries. These libraries came from three rounds of nested multiplex PCR. Primers for the first two PCR rounds were TRBV1-TRBV30 forward primers and a C-beta reverse primer (roughly 10 cycles per round). TCRdb re-analysed the multiplex PCR reads in MiXCR, keeping a single row per CDR3 protein. The table has about 54,000 distinct CDR3 sequences, around three quarters seen once. Taking about 18-32 mg of unsorted bulk tissue, the authors co-extracted RNA and DNA. Sequenced input: liver tumor tissue from sampling region 2. Subset here: tumor region T2, inferior pole. The source of these receptors is a man aged 35-49 years with primary liver carcinoma and hepatitis B virus infection.

Of note for this clonotype: Sequence at one end of the junction differs from germline and may be a read error. The V and J genes are TRBV6-5 and TRBJ2-1, with 7 bases fitting TRBD1. The CDR3 has 13 amino acids. Germline assignment: CDR1 MNHEY and CDR2 SVGAGI. CDR3 amino acids: CASSPTGDNKQFF. CDR3 coding DNA: TGTGCCAGCAGCCCAACAGGGGACAATAAGCAGTTCTTC.

Notes on this clonotype: A junction boundary mismatches the germline segment, possibly from a read error. The chain recombines TRBV20-1 with TRBJ2-3; the D gene is possibly TRBD2 (6 bases). The CDR3 contains 15 residues. Germline-derived CDR1 and CDR2 are DFQATT and SNEGSKA (reference sequence). The chain's CDR3 is CSAGVREKGTDAQYF. The CDR3 DNA sequence: TGCAGTGCTGGCGTTCGGGAGAAGGGCACAGATGCGCAGTATTTT.

This clonotype occurred a few times. V usage is TRBV2 and J usage is TRBJ1-4; TRBD1 aligns across 10 bases. From germline, CDR1 is SNHLY and CDR2 FYNNEI. With V trimmed by 8 bases and J by 8 bases, 2 bases remained unmatched. The CDR3 sequence is 12 residues long. The CDR3 loop reads CASWGQGEKLFF. In DNA form, the CDR3 reads TGTGCCAGCTGGGGACAGGGGGAAAAACTGTTTTTT.

This clonotype was detected ten times or more. The chain links TRBV5-1 to TRBJ2-3; 9 bases map to TRBD2. V shed 4 bases and J 6 bases; nucleotides not matched to a gene: 12. The germline V gene encodes CDR1 SGHRS and CDR2 YFSETQ. This CDR3 contains 16 residues. CDR3 nucleotides: TGCGCCAGCAGCCTTGGCCATAGCGGGGGTGAGGATACGCAGTATTTT. It yields the protein CASSLGHSGGEDTQYF.

As concerns this clonotype: Compared with germline, one end of the junction differs, possibly owing to a read error. The J gene is TRBJ2-7, the V gene TRBV29-1; no definite D call. Germline V CDR1 and CDR2: SQVTM, ANQGSEA. The CDR3 has 13 residues. CDR3 nucleotides: TGCAGCGTTCTAGAGGAGAGCTCCTACGATCAGTACTTC. Translation: CSVLEESSYDQYF.

With regard to this clonotype: This may be a read error: a much more frequent sequence differs by one nucleotide. This rearrangement joins TRBV19 to TRBJ2-7, with a weak D call TRBD2 (5 bases). The germline gives CDR1 LNHDA, CDR2 SQIVND (reference sequence). Trimming stripped 8 bases from V and 2 bases from J, with 13 bases between. The CDR3 totals 13 residues. The CDR3: CASCGRRAYEQYF. The CDR3 coding sequence is TGTGCCAGTTGTGGTCGGCGGGCCTACGAGCAGTACTTC.

Concerning this clonotype itself: This may stem from a read error, because a much larger clone lies one nucleotide away. The chain links TRBV28 to TRBJ2-6, with D hard to call. CDR1 and CDR2 from the germline V gene are MDHEN and SYDVKM. V lost 8 bases and J lost 9, with 11 bases in between. The CDR3 is 12 amino acids. In DNA form, the CDR3 reads TGTGCCAGCGCTCGATTTGACAACGTCCTGACTTTC. This encodes CASARFDNVLTF.

In its sample, this clonotype ranks as medium-sized. The chain links TRBV5-8 to TRBJ1-5; 8 bases agree with TRBD1. CDR3 length equals 13 residues. Germline V gene data show CDR1 as SGHTS and CDR2 as YDEGEE. V shed 3 bases and J 6 bases; nucleotides not matched to a gene: 2. CDR3 loop: CASSSDRGQPQHF. The DNA for the CDR3 is TGTGCCAGCAGCTCTGACAGGGGTCAGCCCCAGCATTTT.

A word on this clonotype: A much larger clone differs by one base, so this may be a read error. CDR3 coding DNA: TGTGCCAGCAGTACTAGCTTAAACACAGATACGCAGTATTTT. It is translated as CASSTSLNTDTQYF. The chain couples TRBV28 to TRBJ2-3; D might be TRBD2 (6 bases). The CDR3 is 14 residues long. The germline V and J ends were trimmed by 5 bases and 2 bases, with 11 bases remaining between them. From germline, CDR1 is MDHEN and CDR2 SYDVKM. Supplemented by reference TRBV28 and TRBJ2-3, the full variable domain reads DVKVTQSSRYLVKRTGEKVFLECVQDMDHENMFWYRQDPGLGLRLIYFSYDVKMKEKGDIPEGYSVSREKKERFSLILESASTNQTSMYLCASSTSLNTDTQYFGPGTRLTVL.

Turning to this clonotype: A read error is likely, as this CDR3 ends without the conserved phenylalanine or tryptophan. The rearrangement joins TRBV14 to TRBJ2-3; a weak D match, TRBD2 (6 bases). Germline assignment: CDR1 SGHDN and CDR2 FVKESK. The CDR3 is 16 residues long. CDR3 protein: CASSQDLPGDGDTQYL. The CDR3 bases are TGTGCCAGCAGTCAAGATCTACCGGGAGACGGGGATACGCAGTATTTA.

Concerning this clonotype itself: Compared with germline, one end of the junction differs, possibly owing to a read error. The chain combines TRBV12-3 or TRBV12-4 with TRBJ2-7, with D perhaps TRBD2 (5 bases). The CDR3 length is 15 residues. The CDR3 sequence: CAISLRAGPAYEQYF. The CDR3 nucleotides read TGTGCCATCAGTTTGAGGGCAGGCCCTGCCTACGAGCAGTATTTC.

The sample holds a few counts of this clonotype. The CDR3 loop is CASSPGVDSYEQYF. The CDR3 bases are TGCGCCAGCAGCCCGGGAGTGGACTCCTACGAGCAGTACTTC. The rearrangement links TRBV5-1 to TRBJ2-7, with D maybe TRBD2 (6 bases). This CDR3 contains 14 residues. V was pared by 4 bases and J by 0 bases, with 11 bases between. Germline V gives CDR1 SGHRS, CDR2 YFSETQ.